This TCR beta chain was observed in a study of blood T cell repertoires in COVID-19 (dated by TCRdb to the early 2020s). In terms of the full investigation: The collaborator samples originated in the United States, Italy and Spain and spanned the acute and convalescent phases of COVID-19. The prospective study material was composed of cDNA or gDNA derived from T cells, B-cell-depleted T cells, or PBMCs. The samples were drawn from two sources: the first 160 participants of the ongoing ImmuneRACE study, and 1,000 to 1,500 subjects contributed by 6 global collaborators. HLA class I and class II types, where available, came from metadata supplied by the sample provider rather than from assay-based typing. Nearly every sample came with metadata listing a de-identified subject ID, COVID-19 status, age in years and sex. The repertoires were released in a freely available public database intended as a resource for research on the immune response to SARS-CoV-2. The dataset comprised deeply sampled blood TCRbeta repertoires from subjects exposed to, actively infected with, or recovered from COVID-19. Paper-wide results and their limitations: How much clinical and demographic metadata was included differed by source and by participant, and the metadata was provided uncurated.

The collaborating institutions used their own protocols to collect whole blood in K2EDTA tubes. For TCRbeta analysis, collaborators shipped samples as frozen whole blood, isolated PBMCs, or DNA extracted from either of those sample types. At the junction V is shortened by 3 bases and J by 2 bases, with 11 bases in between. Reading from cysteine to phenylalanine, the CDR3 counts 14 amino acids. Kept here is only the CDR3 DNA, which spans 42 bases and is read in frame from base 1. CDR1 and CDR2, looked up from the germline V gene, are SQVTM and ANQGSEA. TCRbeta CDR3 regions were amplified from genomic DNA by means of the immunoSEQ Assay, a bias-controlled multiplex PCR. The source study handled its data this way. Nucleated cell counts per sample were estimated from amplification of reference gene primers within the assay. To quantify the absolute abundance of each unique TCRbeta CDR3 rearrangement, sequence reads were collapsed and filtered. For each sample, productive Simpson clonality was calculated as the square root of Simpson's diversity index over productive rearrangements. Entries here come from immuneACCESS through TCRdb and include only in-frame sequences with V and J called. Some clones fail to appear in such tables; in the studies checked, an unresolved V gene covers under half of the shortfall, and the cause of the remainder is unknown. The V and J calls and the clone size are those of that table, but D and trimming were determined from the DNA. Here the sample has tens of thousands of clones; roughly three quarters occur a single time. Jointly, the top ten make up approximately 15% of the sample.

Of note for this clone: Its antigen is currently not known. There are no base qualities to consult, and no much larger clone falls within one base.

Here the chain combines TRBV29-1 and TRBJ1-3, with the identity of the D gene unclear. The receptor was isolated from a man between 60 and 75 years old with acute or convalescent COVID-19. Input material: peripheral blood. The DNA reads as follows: TGCAGCGTTGAGGTGGGCCAGACTGGAAACACCATATATTTT. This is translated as CSVEVGQTGNTIYF.